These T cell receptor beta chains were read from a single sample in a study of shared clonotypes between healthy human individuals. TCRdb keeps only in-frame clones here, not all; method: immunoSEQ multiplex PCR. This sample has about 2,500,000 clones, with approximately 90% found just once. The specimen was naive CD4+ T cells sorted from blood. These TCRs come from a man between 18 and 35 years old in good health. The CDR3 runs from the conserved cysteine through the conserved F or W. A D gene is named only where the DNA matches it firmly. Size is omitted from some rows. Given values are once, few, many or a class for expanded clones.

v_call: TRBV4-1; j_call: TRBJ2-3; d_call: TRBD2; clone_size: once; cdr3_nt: TGCGCCAGCAGCCAAGCCCTGGGACGTAGGACTAGCGGGAGCACAGATACGCAGTATTTT; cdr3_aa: CASSQALGRRTSGSTDTQYF
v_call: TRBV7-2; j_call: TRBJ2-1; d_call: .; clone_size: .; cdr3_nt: TGTGCCAGCAGCTCCCCCCAAACTCCTGAGCAGTTCTTC; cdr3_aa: CASSSPQTPEQFF
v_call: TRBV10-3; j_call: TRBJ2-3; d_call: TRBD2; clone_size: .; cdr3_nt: TGTGCCATCAGGACTCATGGTAGCGGGAGTGCAGATACGCAGTATTTT; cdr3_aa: CAIRTHGSGSADTQYF
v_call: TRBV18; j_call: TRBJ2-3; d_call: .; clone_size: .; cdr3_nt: TGTGCCAGCTCACCGGGCCGGCTCACCTCCACAGATACGCAGTATTTT; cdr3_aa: CASSPGRLTSTDTQYF
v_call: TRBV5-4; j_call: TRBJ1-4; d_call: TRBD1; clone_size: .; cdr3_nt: TGTGCCAGCAGCTCCAATGGCGGGACAGTGCCGGAAAAACTGTTTTTT; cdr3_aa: CASSSNGGTVPEKLFF
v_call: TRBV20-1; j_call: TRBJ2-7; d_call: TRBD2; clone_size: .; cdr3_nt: TGCAGTGCTGGACTAGCCTACGAGCAGTACTTC; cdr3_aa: CSAGLAYEQYF
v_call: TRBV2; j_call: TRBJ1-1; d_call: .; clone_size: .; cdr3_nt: TGTGCCAGCAGCGCCGGACAGCTAAACACTGAAGCTTTCTTT; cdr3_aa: CASSAGQLNTEAFF
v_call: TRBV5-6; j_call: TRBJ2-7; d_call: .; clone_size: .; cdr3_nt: TGTGCCAGCAGCTTGGGGGCGTGGGTCCCTGGCGAGCAGTACTTC; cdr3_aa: CASSLGAWVPGEQYF
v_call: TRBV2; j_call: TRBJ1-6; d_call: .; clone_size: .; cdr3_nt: TGTGCCAGCAAGGAAGAAACAGGGCAGCATTCACCCCTCCACTTT; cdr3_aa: CASKEETGQHSPLHF
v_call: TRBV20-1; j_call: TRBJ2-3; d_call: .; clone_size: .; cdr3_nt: TGCAGTGCTCTATATAATACGCAGTATTTT; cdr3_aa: CSALYNTQYF
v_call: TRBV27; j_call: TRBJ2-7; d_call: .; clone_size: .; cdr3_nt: TGTGCCAGCAGTTTCATGAGTGAGCAGTACTTC; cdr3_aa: CASSFMSEQYF
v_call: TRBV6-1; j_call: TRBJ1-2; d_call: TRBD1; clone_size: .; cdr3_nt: TGTGCCAGCAGTGAGCAGGGGGCGCATGGCTACACCTTC; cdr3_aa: CASSEQGAHGYTF
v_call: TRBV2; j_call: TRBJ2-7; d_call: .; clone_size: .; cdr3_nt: TGTGCCAGCAGTCCCCAGGGCGGAGGCTACGAGCAGTACTTC; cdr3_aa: CASSPQGGGYEQYF
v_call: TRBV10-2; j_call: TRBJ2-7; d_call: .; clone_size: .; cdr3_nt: TGCGCCAGCAGTGGGACTTTTGCCTACGAGCAGTACTTC; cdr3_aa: CASSGTFAYEQYF
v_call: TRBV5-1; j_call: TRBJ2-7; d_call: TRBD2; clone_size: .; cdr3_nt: TGCGCCAGCAGCAAAGGGGGGACTAGCGGGAGCGGTGAGCAGTACTTC; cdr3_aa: CASSKGGTSGSGEQYF
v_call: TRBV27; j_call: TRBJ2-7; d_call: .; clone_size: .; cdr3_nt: TGTGCCAGCAGTTTAAGGCAGGAGTACTACGAGCAGTACTTC; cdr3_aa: CASSLRQEYYEQYF
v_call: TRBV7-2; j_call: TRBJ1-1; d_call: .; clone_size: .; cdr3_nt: TGTGCCGTACAGAGGGGGTTGGACGGTTTGGGTAAGGTCACTGAAGCTTTCTTT; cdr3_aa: CAVQRGLDGLGKVTEAFF
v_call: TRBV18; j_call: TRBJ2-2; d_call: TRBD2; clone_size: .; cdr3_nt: TGTGCCAGCTCAACCGGGACTAGCGGAACCGGGGAGCTGTTTTTT; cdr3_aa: CASSTGTSGTGELFF
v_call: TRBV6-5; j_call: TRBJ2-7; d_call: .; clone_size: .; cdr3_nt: TGTGCCAGCAGTTCTACAAGAAGCTCCTACGAGCAGTACTTC; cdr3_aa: CASSSTRSSYEQYF
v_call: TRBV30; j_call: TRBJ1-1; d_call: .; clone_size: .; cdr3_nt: TGTGCCGCCGCTCCGGGCCCGGTGGGCACTGAAGCTTTCTTT; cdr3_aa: CAAAPGPVGTEAFF
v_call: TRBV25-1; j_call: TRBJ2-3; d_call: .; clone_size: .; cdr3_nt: TGTGCCAGCAGTGAATATCCGACAGGCCCCACTAAACAGTATTTT; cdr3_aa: CASSEYPTGPTKQYF
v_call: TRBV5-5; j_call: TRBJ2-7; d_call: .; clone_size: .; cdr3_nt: TGTGCCAGCAGCTTGGGGACAGCAGTCTACGAGCAGTACTTC; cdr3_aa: CASSLGTAVYEQYF
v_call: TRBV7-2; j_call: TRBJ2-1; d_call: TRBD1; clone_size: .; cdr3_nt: TGTGCCAGCAGCTTAGCCGGGACAGCCTCCTACAATGAGCAGTTCTTC; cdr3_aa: CASSLAGTASYNEQFF
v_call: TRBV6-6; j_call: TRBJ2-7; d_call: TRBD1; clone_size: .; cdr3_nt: TGTGCCAGCAGCACGACAGGGGGCACGTACGAGCAGTACTTC; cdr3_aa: CASSTTGGTYEQYF
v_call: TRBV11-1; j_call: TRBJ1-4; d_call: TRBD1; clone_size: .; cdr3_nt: TGTGCCAGCAGCCTAAAACGACAGGGGCGGAATGAAAAACTGTTTTTT; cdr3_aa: CASSLKRQGRNEKLFF
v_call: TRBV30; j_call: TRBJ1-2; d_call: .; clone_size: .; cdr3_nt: TGTGCCTGGAGTGATGGGAAGAACTATGGCTACACCTTC; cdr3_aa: CAWSDGKNYGYTF
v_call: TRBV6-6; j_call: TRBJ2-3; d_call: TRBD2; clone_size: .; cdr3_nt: TGTGCCAGCACTAGCGGGGGGTCCAGGGCGCAGTATTTT; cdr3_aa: CASTSGGSRAQYF
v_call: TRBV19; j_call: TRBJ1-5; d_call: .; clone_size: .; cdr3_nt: TGTGCCAGTAGTACCGGGACGGTTAGCAATCAGCCCCAGCATTTT; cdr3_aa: CASSTGTVSNQPQHF
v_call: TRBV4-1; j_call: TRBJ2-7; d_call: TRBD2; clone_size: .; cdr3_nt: TGCGCCAGCAGGCCTAGCGGGACTTCTACCTACGAGCAGTACTTC; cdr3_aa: CASRPSGTSTYEQYF
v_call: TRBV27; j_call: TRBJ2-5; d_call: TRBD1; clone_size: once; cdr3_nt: TGTGCCAGCACCCCACGTCCCGGACAGGAGTACCAAGAGACCCAGTACTTC; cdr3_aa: CASTPRPGQEYQETQYF
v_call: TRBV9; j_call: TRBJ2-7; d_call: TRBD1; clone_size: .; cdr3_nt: TGTGCCAGCAGCGGCGGACAGGGGGCATGGTACGAGCAGTACTTC; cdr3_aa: CASSGGQGAWYEQYF
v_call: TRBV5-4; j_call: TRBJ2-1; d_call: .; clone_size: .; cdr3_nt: TGTGCCAGCAGCTTGGCCGGGGTTACCTCCGGTGAGCAGTTCTTC; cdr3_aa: CASSLAGVTSGEQFF
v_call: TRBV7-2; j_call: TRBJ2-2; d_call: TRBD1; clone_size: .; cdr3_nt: TGTGCCAGCAGCTCCCAAACAGGGGGGCCCACCGGGGAGCTGTTTTTT; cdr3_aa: CASSSQTGGPTGELFF
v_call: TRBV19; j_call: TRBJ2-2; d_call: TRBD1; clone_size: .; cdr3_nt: TGTGCCAGTAGTATTAAAACAGGGGTGTCCGGGGAGCTGTTTTTT; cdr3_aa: CASSIKTGVSGELFF
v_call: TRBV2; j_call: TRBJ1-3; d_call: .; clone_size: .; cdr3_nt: TGTGCCACTAGGACGGCCAGCTCTGGAAACACCATATATTTT; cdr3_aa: CATRTASSGNTIYF
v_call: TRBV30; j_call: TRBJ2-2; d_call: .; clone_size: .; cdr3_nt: TGTGCCTGTGGGACACAGAACACCGGGGAGCTGTTTTTT; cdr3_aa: CACGTQNTGELFF
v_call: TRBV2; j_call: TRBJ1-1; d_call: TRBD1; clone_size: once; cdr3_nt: TGTGCCAGCAGATGGACAGGGAACACTGAAGCTTTCTTT; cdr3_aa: CASRWTGNTEAFF